One T cell receptor (beta chain) is described in this entry. Which antigen it targets is not known. Within one base of it there is no much larger clone, and no base qualities were kept. The CDR3 goes from the cysteine to the phenylalanine over 17 residues. Of the read, only the CDR3 DNA is kept; its 51 bases are in frame from base 1. This sample stems from a study of blood T cell repertoires in COVID-19 (dated by TCRdb to about 2020). For the study in its entirety: Samples from collaborators originated in the United States, Italy and Spain and spanned both the acute and convalescent phases of COVID-19. The material from the prospective study consisted of cDNA or gDNA derived from T cells, B-cell-depleted T cells, or PBMCs. Sample metadata almost always included a de-identified subject ID, COVID-19 status, age in years and sex. Samples were obtained from the ongoing ImmuneRACE study (first 160 participants) and from about 1,300 subjects provided by 6 global collaborators. Where HLA class I and class II types were available, the types were taken from metadata supplied by the sample provider, not from assay-based typing. Deeply sampled blood TCRbeta repertoires from subjects exposed to, actively infected with, or recovered from COVID-19 were included in the dataset. A freely available public database, intended as a resource for researchers studying the immune response to SARS-CoV-2, is where the repertoires were released. Paper-wide results and their limitations: The quantity of clinical and demographic metadata differed by source and by participant and was supplied without curation.

TCRbeta CDR3 regions were amplified from genomic DNA by means of the immunoSEQ Assay, a bias-controlled multiplex PCR. The authors processed their data as follows. Nucleated cell counts per sample were estimated from amplification of reference gene primers within the assay. Sequence reads were collapsed and filtered to measure the absolute abundance of every unique TCRbeta CDR3 rearrangement. For each sample, productive Simpson clonality was calculated as the square root of Simpson's diversity index over productive rearrangements. What TCRdb holds here is the immuneACCESS table cut down to in-frame rearrangements. Part of the clones is not present; checked against another copy, under half of the missing clones reflect an unresolved V gene, and the others are unexplained. The V and J calls and clone size are taken from that table; D and trimming were inferred from the DNA. The sample table contains approximately 150,000 clones; only one count was recorded for 75% to 85% of them. Of the sample, roughly 4.3% falls within the top ten clones.

Whole blood was collected in K2EDTA tubes by collaborating institutions according to the institutions' own protocols. For TCRbeta analysis, collaborators shipped samples as frozen whole blood, isolated PBMCs, or DNA extracted from either of those sample types. Specimen: peripheral blood. The TCR originated in a man between 60 and 75 years old with acute or convalescent COVID-19. In this chain, TRBV21-1 is recombined with TRBJ2-7; the table's D call, TRBD1, was not checked against the DNA. TRBV21-1 is annotated as a pseudogene. The sequenced DNA: TGTGCCAGCAGCCCAAATCCCGACGGACAGGTCTCCTACGAGCAGTACTTC. This gives the protein CASSPNPDGQVSYEQYF.